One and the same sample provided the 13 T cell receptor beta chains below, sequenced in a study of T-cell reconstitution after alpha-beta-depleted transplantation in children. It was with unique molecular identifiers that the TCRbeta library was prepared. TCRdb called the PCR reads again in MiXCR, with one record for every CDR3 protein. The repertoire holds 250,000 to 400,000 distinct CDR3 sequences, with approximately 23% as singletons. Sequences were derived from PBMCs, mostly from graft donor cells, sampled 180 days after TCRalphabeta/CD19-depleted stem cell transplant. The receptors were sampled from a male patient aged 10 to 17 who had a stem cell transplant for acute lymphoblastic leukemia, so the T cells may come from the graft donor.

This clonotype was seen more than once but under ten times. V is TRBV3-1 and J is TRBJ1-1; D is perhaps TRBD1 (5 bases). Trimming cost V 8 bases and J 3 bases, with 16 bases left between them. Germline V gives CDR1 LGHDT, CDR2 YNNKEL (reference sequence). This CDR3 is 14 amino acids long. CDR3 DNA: TGTGCCAGCCAAGGGAGGGGTCGACACACTGAAGCTTTCTTT. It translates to CASQGRGRHTEAFF. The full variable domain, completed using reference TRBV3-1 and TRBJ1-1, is DTAVSQTPKYLVTQMGNDKSIKCEQNLGHDTMYWYKQDSKKFLKIMFSYNNKELIINETVPNRFSPKSPDKAHLNLHINSLELGDSAVYFCASQGRGRHTEAFFGQGTRLTVV.

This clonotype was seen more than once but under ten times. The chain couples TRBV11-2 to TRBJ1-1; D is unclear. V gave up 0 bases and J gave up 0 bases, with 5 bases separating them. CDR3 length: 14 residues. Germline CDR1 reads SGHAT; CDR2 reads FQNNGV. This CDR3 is CASSLDLLNTEAFF. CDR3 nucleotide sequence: TGTGCCAGCAGCTTAGATCTCTTGAACACTGAAGCTTTCTTT.

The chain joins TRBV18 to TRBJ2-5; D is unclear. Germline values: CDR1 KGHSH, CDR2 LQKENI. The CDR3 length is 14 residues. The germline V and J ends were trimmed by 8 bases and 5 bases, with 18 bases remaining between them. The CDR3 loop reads CASPRSLRSETQYF. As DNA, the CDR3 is TGTGCCAGCCCCCGATCCTTAAGGTCGGAGACCCAGTACTTC. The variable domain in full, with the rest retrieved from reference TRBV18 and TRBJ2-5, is NAGVMQNPRHLVRRRGQEARLRCSPMKGHSHVYWYRQLPEEGLKFMVYLQKENIIDESGMPKERFSAEFPKEGPSILRIQQVVRGDSAAYFCASPRSLRSETQYFGPGTRLLVL.

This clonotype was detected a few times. The CDR3, as DNA: TGTGCCAGCAGTCAAGACCGGGCGAGATATGGCTACACCTTC. Amino acids: CASSQDRARYGYTF. The J gene is TRBJ1-2, the V gene TRBV7-8; the D is unclear. This CDR3 comprises 14 residues. Trimming cost V 6 bases and J 5 bases, with 16 bases left between them. From germline, CDR1 is SGHVS and CDR2 FQNEAQ.

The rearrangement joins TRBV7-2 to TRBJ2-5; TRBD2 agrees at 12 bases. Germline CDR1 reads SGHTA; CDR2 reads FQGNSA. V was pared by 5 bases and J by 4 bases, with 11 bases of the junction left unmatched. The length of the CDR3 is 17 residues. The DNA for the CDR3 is TGTGCCAGCAGCCCCCGGACTAGCGGGATTGTGAGAGAGACCCAGTACTTC. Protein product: CASSPRTSGIVRETQYF.

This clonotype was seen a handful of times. The CDR3 bases are TGCAGCGCTGGACTCACCGGGGAGCTGTTTTTT. Amino acid sequence: CSAGLTGELFF. V gene TRBV29-1 combines with J gene TRBJ2-2, with D possibly matching TRBD2 (5 bases). Germline V gives CDR1 SQVTM, CDR2 ANQGSEA. The CDR3 contains 11 residues. V gave up 7 bases and J gave up 4 bases, with 7 bases separating them.

Here the CDR3 reads CASSYRTLSQGDTQYF. The DNA for the CDR3 is TGTGCCAGCAGCTACCGGACGCTCAGTCAGGGAGATACGCAGTATTTT. The chain carries TRBV7-6 and TRBJ2-3, with a possible D match to TRBD1 (5 bases). Germline lookup yields CDR1 SGHVS and CDR2 FNYEAQ. The V gene lost 4 bases and the J gene lost 5 bases, with 19 bases spanning the gap. The CDR3 is 16 amino acids.

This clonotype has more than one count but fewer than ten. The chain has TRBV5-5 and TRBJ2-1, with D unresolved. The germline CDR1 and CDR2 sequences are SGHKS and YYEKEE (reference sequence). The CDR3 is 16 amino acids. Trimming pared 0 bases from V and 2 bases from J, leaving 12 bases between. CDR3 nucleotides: TGTGCCAGCAGCTTGGCTCGGGTTTTGACCTACAATGAGCAGTTCTTC. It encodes CASSLARVLTYNEQFF.

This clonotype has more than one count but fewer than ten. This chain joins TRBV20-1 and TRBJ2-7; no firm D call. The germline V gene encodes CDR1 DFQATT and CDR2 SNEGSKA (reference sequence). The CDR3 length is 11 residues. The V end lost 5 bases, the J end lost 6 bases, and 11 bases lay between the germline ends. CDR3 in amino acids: CSARPVTEQYF. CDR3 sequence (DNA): TGCAGTGCTCGACCCGTAACCGAGCAGTACTTC.

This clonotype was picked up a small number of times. CDR3 in amino acids: CASSPLGEGTGELFF. CDR3 nucleotide sequence: TGCGCCAGCAGCCCTTTGGGGGAGGGGACCGGGGAGCTGTTTTTT. This chain uses TRBV4-1 with TRBJ2-2, with TRBD2 matching 7 bases. This CDR3 has 15 amino acids. Germline CDR1 and CDR2: MGHRA and YSYEKL. V lost 4 bases, J lost 5 bases, and 7 bases stayed unmatched.

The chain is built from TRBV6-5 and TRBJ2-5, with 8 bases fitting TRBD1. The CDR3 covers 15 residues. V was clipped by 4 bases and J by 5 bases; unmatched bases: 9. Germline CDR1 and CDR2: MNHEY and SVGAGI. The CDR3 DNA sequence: TGTGCCAGCAGTTTAACCCAGGGGGCGGTGGAGACCCAGTACTTC. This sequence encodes CASSLTQGAVETQYF.

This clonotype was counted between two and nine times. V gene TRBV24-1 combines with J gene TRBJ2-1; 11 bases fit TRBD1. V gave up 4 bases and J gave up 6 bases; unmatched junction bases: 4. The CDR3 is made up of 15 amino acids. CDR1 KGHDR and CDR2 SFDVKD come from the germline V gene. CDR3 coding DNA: TGTGCCACCAGTGAAGCCGGGACAGGGGGCAATGAGCAGTTCTTC. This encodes CATSEAGTGGNEQFF.

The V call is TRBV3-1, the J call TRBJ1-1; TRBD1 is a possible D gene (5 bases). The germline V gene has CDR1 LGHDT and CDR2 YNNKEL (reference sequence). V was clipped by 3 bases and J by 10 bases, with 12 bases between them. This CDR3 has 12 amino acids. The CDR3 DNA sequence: TGTGCCAGCAGCCAGATGGGGACGGGAGCTTTCTTT. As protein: CASSQMGTGAFF.